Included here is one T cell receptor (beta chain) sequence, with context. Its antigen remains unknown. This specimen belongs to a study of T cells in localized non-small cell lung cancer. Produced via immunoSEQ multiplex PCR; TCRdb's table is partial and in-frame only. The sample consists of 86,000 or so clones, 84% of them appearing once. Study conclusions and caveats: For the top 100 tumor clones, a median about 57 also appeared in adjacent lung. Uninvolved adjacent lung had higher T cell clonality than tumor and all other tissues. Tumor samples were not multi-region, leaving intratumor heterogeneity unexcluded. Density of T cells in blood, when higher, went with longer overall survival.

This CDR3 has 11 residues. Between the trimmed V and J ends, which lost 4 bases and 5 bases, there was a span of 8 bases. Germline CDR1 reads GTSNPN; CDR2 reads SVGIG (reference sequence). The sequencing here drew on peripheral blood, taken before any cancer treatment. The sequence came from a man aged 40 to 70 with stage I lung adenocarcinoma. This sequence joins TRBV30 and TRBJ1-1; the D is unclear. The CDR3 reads CAWTGQTEAFF. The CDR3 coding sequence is TGTGCCTGGACTGGGCAGACTGAAGCTTTCTTT.